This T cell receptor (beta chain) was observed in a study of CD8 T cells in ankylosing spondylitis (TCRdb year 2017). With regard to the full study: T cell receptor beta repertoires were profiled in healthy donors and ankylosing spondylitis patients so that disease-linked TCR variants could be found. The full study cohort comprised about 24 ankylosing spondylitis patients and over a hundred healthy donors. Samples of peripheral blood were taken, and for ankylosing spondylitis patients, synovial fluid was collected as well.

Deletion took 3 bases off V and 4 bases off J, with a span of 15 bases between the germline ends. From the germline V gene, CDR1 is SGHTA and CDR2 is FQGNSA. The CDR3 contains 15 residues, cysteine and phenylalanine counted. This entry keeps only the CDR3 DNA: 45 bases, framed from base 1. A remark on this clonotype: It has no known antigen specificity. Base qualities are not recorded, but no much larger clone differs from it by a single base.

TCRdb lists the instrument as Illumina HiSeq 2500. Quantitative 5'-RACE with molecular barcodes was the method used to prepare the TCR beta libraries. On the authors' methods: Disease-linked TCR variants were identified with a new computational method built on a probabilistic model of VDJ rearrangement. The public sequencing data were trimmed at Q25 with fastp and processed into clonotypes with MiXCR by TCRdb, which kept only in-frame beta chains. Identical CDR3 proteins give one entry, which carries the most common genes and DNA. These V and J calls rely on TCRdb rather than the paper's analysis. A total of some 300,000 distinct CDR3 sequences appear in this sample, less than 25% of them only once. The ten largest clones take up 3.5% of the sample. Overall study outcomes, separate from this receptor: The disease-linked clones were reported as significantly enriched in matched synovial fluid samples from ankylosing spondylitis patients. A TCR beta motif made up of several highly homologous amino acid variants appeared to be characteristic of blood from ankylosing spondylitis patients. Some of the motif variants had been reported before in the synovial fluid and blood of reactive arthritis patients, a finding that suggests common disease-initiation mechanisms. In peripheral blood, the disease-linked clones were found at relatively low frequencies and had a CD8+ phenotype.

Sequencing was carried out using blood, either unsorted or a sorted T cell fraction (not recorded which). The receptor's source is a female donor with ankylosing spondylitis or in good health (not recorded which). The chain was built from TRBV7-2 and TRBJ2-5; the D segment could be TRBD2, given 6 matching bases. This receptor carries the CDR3 CASSLTRGTGETQYF. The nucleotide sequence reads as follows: TGTGCCAGCAGCTTGACACGCGGGACGGGAGAGACCCAGTACTTC.